This is a list of T cell receptor beta chains from one sample in a study of cytomegalovirus exposure and HLA in healthy donors. The table came from immunoSEQ multiplex PCR; TCRdb's copy has only in-frame clones and leaves some out. The data hold about 200,000 clones, with more than 70% observed a single time. Material: PBMCs. These receptor sequences come from a man aged 40-55 years in good health and CMV-seropositive. Each CDR3 is given without its conserved first and last residue. D genes are given only for firm matches. The listing skips clone size in some rows; elsewhere it reads once, few, many or a size class.

CDR3aa,abundance,v_gene,d_gene
ASSRRGIEGNTIY,.,TRBV6-6,.
ASSQDNGGGTQY,once,TRBV4-3,TRBD2
ASSLLQDPGETQY,.,TRBV5-4,.
AISPGLFTGELF,once,TRBV10-3,.
ASSFFLREGNNEQF,.,TRBV5-4,TRBD2
ASSTWTSGKGETQY,.,TRBV27,TRBD2
SVGGVDRGAPHEQY,.,TRBV29-1,TRBD1
ASSLDGLGANTEAF,once,TRBV5-1,.
ASSLGWTYSYEQY,.,TRBV5-6,.
ASSLETGHGYT,.,TRBV7-9,TRBD1
ASSLMTEAF,.,TRBV28,.
ASSWGDGGTEAF,.,TRBV27,.
ASSDWAGGGGYT,.,TRBV6-1,TRBD1
ASSLVTGPMNTEAF,.,TRBV5-1,TRBD1
ATSTGGGLLYNEQF,.,TRBV15,.
ASSVSGRDTQY,.,TRBV6-6,TRBD2
ASRGRGVYNEQF,.,TRBV2,TRBD2
ASSLLSMGPYEQY,.,TRBV5-5,.
ASSFQGAGYGYT,.,TRBV27,TRBD1
ASSLVTSGSSYEQY,.,TRBV27,TRBD2
ASSQRTSGTTYEQY,few,TRBV5-1,TRBD2
ASSPGTGSVGPEAF,.,TRBV5-5,TRBD1
ASSLQQGNEKLF,.,TRBV5-4,TRBD1
ASSLGRGRETQY,.,TRBV13,.
ASSSIVTSGYNEQF,few,TRBV7-8,TRBD2
ASSGRLAGGEQY,.,TRBV19,TRBD2
ASREVGEAF,.,TRBV6-5,.
ASSGTKQGSGYT,.,TRBV6-5,.
ASSLDPPGGIYNEQF,few,TRBV27,TRBD2
ASSVRRVSGANVLT,few,TRBV9,.
ASSSTGLVGEKLF,once,TRBV18,.
ASRADSSATGELF,.,TRBV6-5,.
ASSDRGTDTQY,once,TRBV5-4,.
AGSGQDVRTNTEAF,few,TRBV7-9,TRBD1
ASSSGLADYNEQF,.,TRBV5-1,TRBD2
ASSPTRRLAGGPGTGELF,.,TRBV7-7,TRBD2
ASSIYRGRNTGELF,.,TRBV7-8,TRBD1
ASSADIVTEAF,.,TRBV27,.
ASRAGVGASYEQY,.,TRBV5-1,TRBD2
SVELPLAGVRNEQF,.,TRBV29-1,TRBD2
ASKTGYPNTGELF,.,TRBV5-1,.
ASSSTDTQY,.,TRBV7-9,.
ASSVGAGGSYEQY,.,TRBV9,TRBD1
ASSLAVRSDNEQF,.,TRBV5-1,.
AWSFTGNEQF,once,TRBV30,.
ASSRGQGNTDTQY,.,TRBV11-3,TRBD1
ASSESRGNPKQF,.,TRBV10-1,.
ASSLRRNEQY,.,TRBV28,.
ASSKRDTYKNEKLF,.,TRBV5-6,.
ASTLSGSSYNEQF,.,TRBV19,TRBD2
ASSLRAYKQY,.,TRBV28,.
ASSYQGGGNTEAF,.,TRBV18,TRBD1
ASSITGGRTGELF,once,TRBV5-1,TRBD1